These T cell receptor beta chains were read from a single sample in a study of spatial heterogeneity in lung cancer. TCRdb re-analysed the 5' RACE reads in MiXCR, keeping a single row per CDR3 protein. The sample consists of tens of thousands of distinct CDR3 sequences, over 6% of them appearing once. The material sequenced was PBMCs, taken at surgery. Source of these receptors: a male donor with early-stage non-small cell lung cancer. CDR3s include the opening cysteine and the closing phenylalanine or tryptophan. Each record gives: J gene, clone size, V gene, D gene, CDR3 DNA, CDR3 protein. A D gene is named only where the DNA matches it firmly. The size of a clone is reported for some rows only, either as once, few or many, or as a class for expanded clones.

TRBJ1-5 many TRBV11-2 TRBD1 TGTGCCAGCAGCTCAGGACAGGGAAAGGGTCAGCCCCAGCATTTT CASSSGQGKGQPQHF
TRBJ2-7 few TRBV5-6 . TGTGCCAGCAGCTGGGACGGACTCTCCGAGCAGTACTTC CASSWDGLSEQYF
TRBJ1-3 many TRBV4-1 . TGCGCCAGCAGCCAAGATCCAGGGAACTCTGGAAACACCATATATTTT CASSQDPGNSGNTIYF
TRBJ1-2 few TRBV5-4 TRBD1 TGTGCCAGCAGCTTACAGGGGCGGGATGGCTACACCTTC CASSLQGRDGYTF
TRBJ2-2 many TRBV12-3/TRBV12-4 TRBD2 TGTGCCAGCACACCGGGACTAGGTTACACCGGGGAGCTGTTTTTT CASTPGLGYTGELFF
TRBJ2-5 many TRBV21-1 . TGTGCCAGCAGCAAAGCGGCAGGAGATCATACTAGCGGGAGTGGCGAGACCCAGTACTTC CASSKAAGDHTSGSGETQYF
TRBJ2-7 . TRBV5-5 TRBD1 TGTGCCAGCAGCTCGGACAGGGTTAGCGAGCAGTACTTC CASSSDRVSEQYF
TRBJ1-5 many TRBV9 . TGTGCCAGCAGCGCGGACGGGGAGTTCAATCAGCCCCAGCATTTT CASSADGEFNQPQHF
TRBJ2-7 few TRBV5-1 . TGCGCCAGCAGCTTGAATCCAGAAACCTACGAGCAGTACTTC CASSLNPETYEQYF
TRBJ1-2 . TRBV3-1 . TGTGCCAGCAGCCAAGCGTCGCAGGGGCCCCCTAACTATGGCTACACCTTC CASSQASQGPPNYGYTF
TRBJ1-4 many TRBV5-1 . TGCGCCAGCAGCTTGGAGGTGACTGACGGCGGTAAACTGTTTTTT CASSLEVTDGGKLFF
TRBJ2-1 many TRBV5-1 . TGCGCCAGCAGCTTGGGGAGCGGCAGCTCCTACAATGAGCAGTTCTTC CASSLGSGSSYNEQFF
TRBJ2-2 . TRBV7-8 TRBD2 TGTGCCAGCAGCCCGACAAGCGGGAGTAGTGGGGAGCTGTTTTTT CASSPTSGSSGELFF
TRBJ1-2 many TRBV5-1 . TGCGCCAGCAGCTTTGTCGGATCTTCTAACTATGGCTACACCTTC CASSFVGSSNYGYTF
TRBJ2-1 many TRBV28 . TGTGCCAGCAGTCTGGGGGGGCGGTTGAGGAATGAGCAGTTCTTC CASSLGGRLRNEQFF
TRBJ2-3 few TRBV7-3 TRBD1 TGTGCCAGCAGCGACAGGGGAGCGGTAGATACGCAGTATTTT CASSDRGAVDTQYF
TRBJ2-3 . TRBV7-7 . TGTGCTAGCAGCTTATCTCGTACGGGAGTGGGCACAGATACGCAGTATTTT CASSLSRTGVGTDTQYF
TRBJ2-7 few TRBV3-1 . TGTGCCAGCAGCCAAGTCCCGGGACAAAGCTACGAGCAGTACTTC CASSQVPGQSYEQYF
TRBJ2-6 many TRBV25-1 TRBD1 TGTGCCAGCAGTGAGAGAGGGGGCTTAATCTCTGGGGCCAACGTCCTGACTTTC CASSERGGLISGANVLTF
TRBJ2-1 . TRBV4-1 . TGCGCCAGCAGCCAAGATCTTGTAAGGCAGTTCTTC CASSQDLVRQFF
TRBJ2-3 many TRBV2 . TGTGCCAGCAACAGCGGTGTCGCAGATACGCAGTATTTT CASNSGVADTQYF
TRBJ2-7 few TRBV4-1 . TGCGCCAGCAGCCAAGGGGGACGGTCGGACGAGCAGTACTTC CASSQGGRSDEQYF
TRBJ1-2 many TRBV20-1 . TGCAGTGCTTCCACGGGGTCCCTAGGCTACACCTTC CSASTGSLGYTF
TRBJ2-2 . TRBV7-8 . TGTGCCAGCAGCCAGGTGGACGGGGAGCTGTTTTTT CASSQVDGELFF
TRBJ2-1 many TRBV11-2 . TGTGCCAGCAGCTTCGTGGCGAGTCCCACTCAGTTCTTC CASSFVASPTQFF
TRBJ2-4 . TRBV11-2 TRBD2 TGTGCCAGCAGCCCGGGACTAATTAAAAACATTCAGTACTTC CASSPGLIKNIQYF
TRBJ1-1 many TRBV5-1 . TGCGCCAGCACCCTGGGCAGGAACACTGAAGCTTTCTTT CASTLGRNTEAFF
TRBJ2-7 many TRBV4-1 TRBD1 TGCGCCAGCAGCCAAGATATAATGGGACAGAGTGGCTACGAGCAGTACTTC CASSQDIMGQSGYEQYF
TRBJ1-2 many TRBV28 . TGTGCCAGCAGTCGCGGGACAATCGGCAGTGGCTACACCTTC CASSRGTIGSGYTF
TRBJ2-3 few TRBV20-1 TRBD2 TGCAGTGCTAGACGGGCTGGGACTACCAACACAGATACGCAGTATTTT CSARRAGTTNTDTQYF
TRBJ2-5 many TRBV11-2 . TGTGCCAGCAGCTTACTCCCTGGCAGGGGGAGGGAGACCCAGTACTTC CASSLLPGRGRETQYF
TRBJ2-1 few TRBV5-6 TRBD2 TGTGCCAGCAGCTTGTCTCAGAGCGGGAACTACAATGAGCAGTTCTTC CASSLSQSGNYNEQFF
TRBJ2-5 many TRBV5-1 . TGCGCCAGCAGTCTCCCCGGACGACAAGAGACCCAGTACTTC CASSLPGRQETQYF
TRBJ1-5 few TRBV30 TRBD1 TGTGCCTGGAATGCAGGGGGCCGCAATCAGCCCCAGCATTTT CAWNAGGRNQPQHF
TRBJ2-2 many TRBV5-1 . TGCGCCAGCAGTGGAAGGCAGGGGAACACCGGGGAGCTGTTTTTT CASSGRQGNTGELFF
TRBJ1-2 . TRBV29-1 . TGCAGCGTTGAAGACCAGACTCTCTACACCTTC CSVEDQTLYTF
TRBJ1-4 . TRBV7-9 . TGTGCCAGCAGCCCCAAGGGGGGCGCTAATGAAAAACTGTTTTTT CASSPKGGANEKLFF
TRBJ2-3 . TRBV25-1 TRBD2 TGTGCCAGCAGTGCAGGACTAGCGGGGCACACAGATACGCAGTATTTT CASSAGLAGHTDTQYF
TRBJ2-2 . TRBV4-2 . TGTGCCAGCAGCCAGCACGACAGGCCCGGGGAGCTGTTTTTT CASSQHDRPGELFF
TRBJ2-3 medium-sized TRBV20-1 TRBD2 TGCAGTGCTAGAAAACTAGCGGACTACACAGATACGCAGTATTTT CSARKLADYTDTQYF
TRBJ2-5 many TRBV29-1 . TGCAGCGCCCCAGGGGGGGGACAGCGAGAGACCCAGTACTTC CSAPGGGQRETQYF
TRBJ2-7 . TRBV9 TRBD1 TGTGCCAGCAGCGGCGACACAGGGGGCGCGCGGGAGCAGTACTTC CASSGDTGGAREQYF
TRBJ2-2 many TRBV20-1 . TGCAGTGCTAGAGATTGGATTCAGAACACCGGGGAGCTGTTTTTT CSARDWIQNTGELFF
TRBJ2-4 many TRBV6-6 . TGTGCCAGCAGTGTAGCCAAAAACATTCAGTACTTC CASSVAKNIQYF